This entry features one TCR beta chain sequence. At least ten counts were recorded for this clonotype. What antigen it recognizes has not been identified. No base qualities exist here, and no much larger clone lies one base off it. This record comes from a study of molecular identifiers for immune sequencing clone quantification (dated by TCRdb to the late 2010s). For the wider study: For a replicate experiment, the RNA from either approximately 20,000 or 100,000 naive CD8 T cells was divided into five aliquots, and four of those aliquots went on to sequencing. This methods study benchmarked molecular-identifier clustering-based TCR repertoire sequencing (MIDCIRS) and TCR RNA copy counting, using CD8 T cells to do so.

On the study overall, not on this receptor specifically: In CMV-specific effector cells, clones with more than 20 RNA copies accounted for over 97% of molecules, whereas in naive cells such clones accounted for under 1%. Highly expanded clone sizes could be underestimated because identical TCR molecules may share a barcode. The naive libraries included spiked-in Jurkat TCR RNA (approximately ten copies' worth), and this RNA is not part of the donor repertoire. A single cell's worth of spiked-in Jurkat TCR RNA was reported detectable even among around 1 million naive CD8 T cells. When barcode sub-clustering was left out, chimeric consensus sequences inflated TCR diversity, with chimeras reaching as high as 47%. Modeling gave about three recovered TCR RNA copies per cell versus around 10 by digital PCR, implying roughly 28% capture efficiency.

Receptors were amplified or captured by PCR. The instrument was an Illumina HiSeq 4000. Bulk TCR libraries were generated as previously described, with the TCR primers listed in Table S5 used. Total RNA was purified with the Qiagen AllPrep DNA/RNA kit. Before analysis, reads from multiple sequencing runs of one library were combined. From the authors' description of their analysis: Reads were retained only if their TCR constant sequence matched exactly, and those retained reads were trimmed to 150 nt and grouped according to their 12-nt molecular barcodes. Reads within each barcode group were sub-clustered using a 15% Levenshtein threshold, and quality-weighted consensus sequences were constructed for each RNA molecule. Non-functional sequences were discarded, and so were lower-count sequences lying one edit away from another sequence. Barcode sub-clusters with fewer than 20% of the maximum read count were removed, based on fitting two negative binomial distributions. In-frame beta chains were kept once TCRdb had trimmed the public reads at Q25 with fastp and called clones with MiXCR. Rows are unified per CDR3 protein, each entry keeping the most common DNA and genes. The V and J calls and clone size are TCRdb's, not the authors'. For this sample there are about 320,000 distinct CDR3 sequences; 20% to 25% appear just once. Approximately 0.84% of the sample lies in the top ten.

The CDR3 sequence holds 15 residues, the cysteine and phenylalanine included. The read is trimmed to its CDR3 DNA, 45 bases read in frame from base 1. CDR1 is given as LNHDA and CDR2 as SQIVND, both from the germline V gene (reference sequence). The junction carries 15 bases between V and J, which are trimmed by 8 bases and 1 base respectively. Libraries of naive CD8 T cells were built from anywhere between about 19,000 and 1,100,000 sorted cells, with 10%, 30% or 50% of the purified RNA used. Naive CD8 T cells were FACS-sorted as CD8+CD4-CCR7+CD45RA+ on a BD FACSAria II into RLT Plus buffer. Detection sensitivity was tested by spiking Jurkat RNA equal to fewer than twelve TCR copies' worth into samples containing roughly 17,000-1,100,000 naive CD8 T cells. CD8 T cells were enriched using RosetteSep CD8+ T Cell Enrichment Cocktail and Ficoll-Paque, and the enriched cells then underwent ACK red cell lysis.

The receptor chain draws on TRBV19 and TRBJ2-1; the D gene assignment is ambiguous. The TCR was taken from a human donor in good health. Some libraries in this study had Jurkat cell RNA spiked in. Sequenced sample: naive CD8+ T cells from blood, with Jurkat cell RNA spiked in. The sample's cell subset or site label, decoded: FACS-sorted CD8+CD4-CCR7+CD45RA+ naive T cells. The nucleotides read TGTGCCAGTCGGTTGACGGTCGGGTCCTACAATGAGCAGTTCTTC. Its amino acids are CASRLTVGSYNEQFF.